The 7 T cell receptor beta chains given below trace back to one sample, sequenced in a study of cytomegalovirus exposure and HLA in healthy donors. The PCR contained 60 Vbeta and 13 Jbeta primers. TCRdb's copy holds only in-frame clones and misses some; the assay was immunoSEQ multiplex PCR. The profile covers 100,000 or so clones, with about two thirds appearing a single time and about 5% taken by the ten largest. The sample taken for sequencing was PBMCs. Source of these receptors: a woman aged 25 to 39 in good health and CMV-seropositive.

This clone was observed a handful of times. The V gene is TRBV2, the J gene TRBJ1-1, with 11 nucleotides matching TRBD1. This CDR3 region has 13 residues. V shed 9 bases and J 0 bases; nucleotides not matched to a gene: 0. Germline values: CDR1 SNHLY, CDR2 FYNNEI. The CDR3 DNA follows: TGTGCCAGGGACAGGGGGCTGAACACTGAAGCTTTCTTT. It translates to CARDRGLNTEAFF.

The chain links TRBV28 to TRBJ2-3; D unclear. Trimming pared 6 bases from V and 7 bases from J, leaving 11 bases between. Germline CDR1 and CDR2: MDHEN and SYDVKM. The CDR3 length is 12 residues. The DNA for the CDR3 is TGTGCCAGCAGACCAAGTGAGAATACGCAGTATTTT. The encoded protein is CASRPSENTQYF.

As regards this clone: The limits of the CDR3 on the DNA are not certain, so only TCRdb's listed CDR3 is given. This chain links TRBV18 with TRBJ1-5; TRBD1 is the table's D call and was not checked against the DNA. Germline lookup yields CDR1 KGHSH and CDR2 LQKENI. The CDR3 has 16 residues if both end residues are counted. The CDR3 reads CASSSPGHTSGQPQHF.

The rearrangement joins TRBV5-1 to TRBJ1-2; 9 bases agree with TRBD1. Trimming removed 4 bases from V and 5 bases from J; junction bases left unmatched: 6. The CDR3 sequence is 14 residues long. From germline, CDR1 is SGHRS and CDR2 YFSETQ. The CDR3 sequence: CASSTGTGTYGYTF. Here the CDR3 DNA reads TGCGCCAGCAGCACCGGGACAGGGACATATGGCTACACCTTC. The full variable domain, rest sourced from reference TRBV5-1 and TRBJ1-2, is KAGVTQTPRYLIKTRGQQVTLSCSPISGHRSVSWYQQTPGQGLQFLFEYFSETQRNKGNFPGRFSGRQFSNSRSEMNVSTLELGDSALYLCASSTGTGTYGYTFGSGTRLTVV.

This chain uses TRBV18 with TRBJ1-1; D may be TRBD1 (5 bases). The germline V gene has CDR1 KGHSH and CDR2 LQKENI. V was clipped by 6 bases and J by 6 bases, with 8 bases between them. This CDR3 contains 11 residues. The CDR3 here is CASSSRAEAFF. CDR3 DNA sequence: TGTGCCAGCTCCTCCAGGGCTGAAGCTTTCTTT.

The chain employs TRBV19 and TRBJ1-5; D gene ambiguous. Germline CDR1 and CDR2: LNHDA and SQIVND (reference sequence). The CDR3 is made up of 19 amino acids. V lost 6 bases, J lost 0 bases, and 24 bases lay in between. CDR3 nucleotide sequence: TGTGCCAGTAGCCCAACCGATACGAGGACTGACTATAGCAATCAGCCCCAGCATTTT. Protein product: CASSPTDTRTDYSNQPQHF.

This clone was seen a handful of times. The chain has TRBV6-5 and TRBJ1-5; D gene uncertain. With 7 bases removed from V and 0 bases from J, the gap between germline ends came to 7 bases. The CDR3 length is 13 residues. Germline values: CDR1 MNHEY, CDR2 SVGAGI. CDR3: CASTANSNQPQHF. DNA for the CDR3: TGTGCCAGCACTGCTAATAGCAATCAGCCCCAGCATTTT.